Given below is one T cell receptor (beta chain) in context. The antigen is undetermined. The sample is drawn from a study of T cell responses to AZD1222 COVID-19 vaccine. Overall study findings and caveats: The donors showed a predominance of white British ancestry and of females, with possible underestimation of clonal diversity. Among AZD1222 vaccinees, only six or seven were seropositive at baseline.

Germline V lookup: CDR1 KGHDR, CDR2 SFDVKD. The CDR3 sequence is 16 residues long. V was trimmed by 1 base and J by 5 bases, leaving 17 bases between them. The repertoire was sequenced with immunoSEQ multiplex PCR; TCRdb's copy has only in-frame clones and lacks some. There are over 150,000 clones in the sample; 75% to 95% occur only once, and approximately 3% lies in the top ten. Material: peripheral blood, obtained on day 0 of AZD1222 vaccination. The sequence was collected from an adult in good health. This chain uses TRBV24-1 with TRBJ2-7; possible D gene TRBD1, 5 bases. The CDR3 protein is CATSDFHNRQWDEQYF. In DNA form, the CDR3 reads TGTGCCACCAGTGATTTCCATAACCGACAGTGGGACGAGCAGTACTTC.